These 13 T cell receptor beta chains originate from one sample sequenced in a study of T cell repertoires in cytomegalovirus infection. Each CDR3 protein is one row after TCRdb ran MiXCR on the reads. The table includes approximately 270,000 distinct CDR3 sequences, roughly a fifth detected once. These receptors' antigens are unknown. The material was cultured PBMCs, obtained from culture after CMV antigen stimulation. Receptors originate from a human donor in good health (CMV status not recorded). Some clones in this sample may be carry-over from other donors' samples.

This chain connects TRBV6-1 to TRBJ1-2; a possible D gene is TRBD1 (6 bases). Germline CDR1 MNHNS, CDR2 SASEGT. V shed 5 bases and J shed 9 bases, with 22 bases lying between them. The CDR3 is 15 amino acids. The CDR3 region is CASSPDYRVSYRYTF. The CDR3 nucleotides read TGTGCCAGCAGTCCCGACTACAGGGTCTCTTATCGCTACACCTTC.

The chain is built from TRBV6-6 and TRBJ1-1; 8 bases align to TRBD1. The trim removed 5 bases at V and 3 bases at J, leaving 8 bases unmatched. Germline-derived CDR1 and CDR2 are MNHNY and SVGAGI (reference sequence). The CDR3 runs to 15 residues. This CDR3 is CASSQGQGSDTEAFF. DNA for the CDR3: TGTGCCAGCAGTCAAGGACAGGGAAGTGACACTGAAGCTTTCTTT.

At least ten counts were recorded for this clonotype. V and J are TRBV5-1 and TRBJ1-1; D is possibly TRBD1 (5 bases). Germline values: CDR1 SGHRS, CDR2 YFSETQ. This CDR3 is 14 amino acids long. The V end was cut by 3 bases, the J end by 6 bases, with 15 bases between. CDR3: CASSSGMGGAEAFF. DNA of the CDR3: TGCGCCAGCAGCTCAGGCATGGGGGGAGCTGAAGCTTTCTTT.

This clonotype was counted at least ten times. The chain carries TRBV12-3 or TRBV12-4 and TRBJ2-2; no firm D call. The CDR3 length is 20 residues. V was pared by 4 bases and J by 1 base, with 25 bases between. In nucleotides, the CDR3 is TGTGCCAGCAGTTCCCTTAGTGGGAAATTATCTCTTCTGAACACCGGGGAGCTGTTTTTT. It codes for CASSSLSGKLSLLNTGELFF.

This clonotype was recorded at least ten times. The chain employs TRBV6-1 and TRBJ2-1; 7 nucleotides line up with TRBD2. Germline V gene sequence: CDR1 MNHNS, CDR2 SASEGT. This CDR3 has 17 amino acids. Trimming cost V 0 bases and J 4 bases; bases outside gene matches: 9. The CDR3, as DNA: TGTGCCAGCAGTGAAGCGAGGCGAGCGGGATCATACAATGAGCAGTTCTTC. Its translation is CASSEARRAGSYNEQFF.

This chain joins TRBV7-9 and TRBJ2-5; D unresolved. The CDR3 is made up of 14 amino acids. Germline loops: CDR1 SEHNR, CDR2 FQNEAQ (reference sequence). The V and J ends lost 3 bases and 1 base respectively, with 9 bases between them. The DNA of the CDR3 is TGTGCCAGCAGCTTCCGCTCCGCCCAAGAGACCCAGTACTTC. It translates to CASSFRSAQETQYF.

This clonotype was picked up a small number of times. The gene calls are TRBV19 and TRBJ1-3; the D gene is possibly TRBD1 (5 bases). V lost 10 bases to trimming and J lost 0 bases, with 16 bases between them. The CDR3 length is 15 residues. Germline V gives CDR1 LNHDA, CDR2 SQIVND (reference sequence). The CDR3 loop is CATNPFGGSGNTIYF. For the CDR3, the DNA is TGTGCCACCAATCCCTTTGGGGGCTCTGGAAACACCATATATTTT.

This clonotype has a handful of counts. The chain is built from TRBV24-1 and TRBJ2-1, with 7 nucleotides matching TRBD1. This CDR3 has 15 amino acids. The V gene end was trimmed by 2 bases and the J gene end by 4 bases; junction bases not matched to a gene: 4. Germline CDR1 and CDR2: KGHDR and SFDVKD. The CDR3 DNA follows: TGTGCCACCAGTGATTCGGGACAGAAGTACAATGAGCAGTTCTTC. Its translation is CATSDSGQKYNEQFF.

This clonotype was seen a handful of times. The CDR3 bases are TGTGCCAGCAGTTTTGGAGTCGGGCTACGGGATGAGCAGTTCTTC. This gives the protein CASSFGVGLRDEQFF. The chain couples TRBV12-3 or TRBV12-4 to TRBJ2-1; D remains ambiguous. Deletions cut 3 bases from V and 8 bases from J, with 17 bases between. The length of the CDR3 is 15 residues.

Many counts were recorded for this clonotype. J is TRBJ1-5 and V is TRBV6-2 or TRBV6-3, with D possibly being TRBD1 (5 bases). This CDR3 is 14 amino acids long. Germline V gene lookup returns CDR1 MNHEY and CDR2 SVGEGT. Trimming took off 6 bases at V and 3 bases at J, with 12 bases between the two ends. The DNA for the CDR3 is TGTGCCAGCAGCGTCAGGGCGTTCAATCAGCCCCAGCATTTT. Protein sequence: CASSVRAFNQPQHF.

In this sample, this clonotype turned up many times. The chain links TRBV7-9 to TRBJ1-1; a weak D match, TRBD1 (6 bases). The CDR3 extends over 12 amino acids. With 5 bases removed from V and 10 bases from J, the gap between germline ends came to 14 bases. CDR1 SEHNR and CDR2 FQNEAQ come from the germline V gene (reference sequence). CDR3 in amino acids: CASSLRGLTAFF. The CDR3, as DNA: TGTGCCAGCAGCCTTCGGGGGCTCACAGCTTTCTTT. The full variable domain, completed using reference TRBV7-9 and TRBJ1-1, is DTGVSQNPRHKITKRGQNVTFRCDPISEHNRLYWYRQTLGQGPEFLTYFQNEAQLEKSRLLSDRFSAERPKGSFSTLEIQRTEQGDSAMYLCASSLRGLTAFFGQGTRLTVV.

This clonotype has a handful of counts. The V gene is TRBV9, the J gene TRBJ1-5; perhaps TRBD1 as D (6 bases). V shed 4 bases and J shed 6 bases, with 14 bases lying between them. CDR3 length equals 14 residues. The germline V gene has CDR1 SGDLS and CDR2 YYNGEE. This CDR3 reads CASSKGGAGQPQHF. CDR3 DNA sequence: TGTGCCAGCAGCAAAGGGGGGGCAGGTCAGCCCCAGCATTTT. The complete variable domain, with remaining parts taken from reference TRBV9 and TRBJ1-5, reads DSGVTQTPKHLITATGQRVTLRCSPRSGDLSVYWYQQSLDQGLQFLIQYYNGEERAKGNILERFSAQQFPDLHSELNLSSLELGDSALYFCASSKGGAGQPQHFGDGTRLSIL.

This clonotype appeared a few times. The chain carries TRBV4-1 and TRBJ1-1; no clear D. The CDR3 extends over 16 amino acids. CDR1 is MGHRA, CDR2 YSYEKL, per germline. Trimming left V 3 bases short and J 6 bases short, with 20 bases between. The CDR3 DNA is TGCGCCAGCAGCCAGTCGAACGGCAGGCCCTTCGCTGAAGCTTTCTTT. Its translation: CASSQSNGRPFAEAFF.